This paragraph reports one T cell receptor (beta chain). Clones were sequenced by immunoSEQ multiplex PCR, and TCRdb holds only the in-frame ones, with some missing. The data contain approximately 38,000 clones, around four fifths of them singletons. Noted treatment: preoperative locoregional IRX-2 cytokine immunotherapy. Preoperative locoregional IRX-2 cytokine immunotherapy was tested in the phase Ib source study. This entry is derived from a study of preoperative IRX-2 immunotherapy in early breast cancer. Here the sequenced sample was lymph node tissue, taken after IRX-2 immunotherapy. The TCR was taken from a human donor with breast cancer.

The CDR3, as DNA: TGTGCCATCAAATCAGGGCTGGACGCTGAAGCTTTCTTT. This sequence encodes CAIKSGLDAEAFF. The genes are TRBV6-8 and TRBJ1-1, with a weak D call TRBD1 (5 bases). The CDR3 has 13 amino acids. Germline V gives CDR1 MNHGY, CDR2 SAAAGT. Trimming removed 10 bases at V and 6 bases at J, with 18 bases between.